Shown below are 17 T cell receptor beta chains from a single sample sequenced in a study of blood T cell repertoires in COVID-19. TCRdb's table, derived via immunoSEQ multiplex PCR, lists solely in-frame clones and lacks some. The sample records 150,000 to 200,000 clones, about 79% being singletons. Sample: peripheral blood. The receptors originated from a woman aged 70-85 years with acute or convalescent COVID-19.

The chain recombines TRBV5-1 with TRBJ1-5; maybe TRBD1 (5 bases). Germline V gives CDR1 SGHRS, CDR2 YFSETQ. V was pared by 0 bases and J by 7 bases, with 8 bases between. The CDR3 is 13 amino acids. The CDR3 DNA sequence: TGCGCCAGCAGCTTGGGTAGGGGCCAGCCCCAGCATTTT. Protein: CASSLGRGQPQHF.

The chain uses TRBV5-1 and TRBJ2-2; no firm D call. V was clipped by 7 bases and J by 8 bases, with 24 bases between them. Germline V gene data show CDR1 as SGHRS and CDR2 as YFSETQ. The CDR3 spans 16 residues. CDR3 nucleotides: TGCGCCAGCTCCCGTCGACAAGAGTCTTCCATTGGGGAGCTGTTTTTT. Protein sequence: CASSRRQESSIGELFF.

The genes are TRBV4-1 and TRBJ1-2, with D tentatively TRBD1 (6 bases). Germline-derived CDR1 and CDR2 are MGHRA and YSYEKL. V lost 0 bases, J lost 8 bases, and 22 bases lay in between. This CDR3 contains 17 residues. This chain's CDR3 is CASSQEVVRAGAGGYTF. The CDR3 DNA sequence: TGCGCCAGCAGCCAAGAAGTCGTTCGGGCAGGGGCCGGCGGCTACACCTTC.

The V gene is TRBV29-1, the J gene TRBJ2-1, with 13 bases aligning to TRBD2. V trimming: 6 bases; J trimming: 3 bases; junction bases outside the gene matches: 8. CDR3 size: 16 residues. Germline lookup yields CDR1 SQVTM and CDR2 ANQGSEA. The CDR3 DNA reads TGCAGCGTCTCAGGGACTAGCGGGACTGGCTACAATGAGCAGTTCTTC. It codes for CSVSGTSGTGYNEQFF.

This chain joins TRBV18 and TRBJ2-2; D ambiguous. The germline V gene has CDR1 KGHSH and CDR2 LQKENI. The CDR3 has 14 residues. Trimming removed 5 bases at V and 1 base at J, with 8 bases between. The CDR3 loop reads CASSDNRNTGELFF. The CDR3 bases are TGTGCCAGCTCAGACAACAGGAACACCGGGGAGCTGTTTTTT.

This clone was seen just once. Other DNA variants within this sample encode the same CDR3. The V call is TRBV5-6, the J call TRBJ1-2, with D perhaps TRBD1 (5 bases). Trimming pared 5 bases from V and 5 bases from J, leaving 13 bases between. The CDR3 is 13 amino acids. Germline values: CDR1 SGHDT, CDR2 YYEEEE. The CDR3 spells CASSTPQGYGYTF. As DNA, the CDR3 is TGTGCCAGCAGTACGCCCCAGGGTTATGGCTACACCTTC.

The genes are TRBV10-3 and TRBJ2-1; 8 positions agree with TRBD2. J gave up 9 bases and V 8 bases, and 9 bases lay outside the gene matches. The germline gives CDR1 ENHRY, CDR2 SYGVKD. The CDR3 runs to 13 residues. The CDR3 spells CAIRKREYSEQFF. The CDR3 DNA is TGTGCCATCCGGAAGCGGGAGTATAGTGAGCAGTTCTTC.

The chain uses TRBV11-3 and TRBJ2-1; D gene ambiguous. Germline V gene sequence: CDR1 SGHNT, CDR2 YENEEA. This CDR3 contains 13 residues. V was cut by 1 base and J by 6 bases, with 7 bases left in between. The CDR3 reads CASSLAPRNEQFF. In DNA form, the CDR3 reads TGTGCCAGCAGCTTAGCCCCCCGCAATGAGCAGTTCTTC.

This clone showed up just once. The chain has TRBV14 and TRBJ2-7; D is possibly TRBD2 (5 bases). CDR3 length: 13 residues. V was clipped by 0 bases and J by 4 bases, with 7 bases between them. In germline, CDR1 is SGHDN, CDR2 FVKESK. CDR3 amino acids: CASSQDGIYEQYF. The DNA of the CDR3 is TGTGCCAGCAGCCAAGACGGGATTTACGAGCAGTACTTC.

The rearrangement links TRBV2 to TRBJ2-5; D perhaps matches TRBD1 (5 bases). The CDR3 contains 14 residues. Germline loops: CDR1 SNHLY, CDR2 FYNNEI. Trimming left V 4 bases short and J 2 bases short, with 11 bases between. The CDR3 region has the DNA TGTGCCAGCAGTGGACAGTCCCGGCAAGAGACCCAGTACTTC. Its protein product is CASSGQSRQETQYF.

This clone has just one count. The chain joins TRBV10-3 to TRBJ1-2; TRBD1 is a possible D gene (5 bases). The V and J ends lost 10 bases and 6 bases respectively, with 24 bases between them. This CDR3 is built from 15 residues. Germline V gene data show CDR1 as ENHRY and CDR2 as SYGVKD. The CDR3 sequence: CATLGADYGLDGYTF. Here the CDR3 DNA reads TGTGCCACCCTAGGGGCGGACTACGGGTTAGATGGCTACACCTTC.

The V gene is TRBV11-2, the J gene TRBJ2-5; perhaps TRBD1 as D (5 bases). Looked up from germline, CDR1 is SGHAT and CDR2 is FQNNGV. This CDR3 spans 12 amino acids. Deletions cut 1 base from V and 7 bases from J, with 7 bases between. DNA of the CDR3: TGTGCCAGCAGCTTAGTCCAGGGGACCCAGTACTTC. Its protein is CASSLVQGTQYF.

This clone was counted a few times. This sequence joins TRBV5-1 and TRBJ2-7; D may be TRBD2 (5 bases). The V gene lost 4 bases and the J gene lost 1 base, with 12 bases spanning the gap. This CDR3 spans 14 amino acids. Germline V gene lookup returns CDR1 SGHRS and CDR2 YFSETQ. The CDR3: CASSKGGYSYEQYF. The CDR3 bases are TGCGCCAGCAGCAAGGGCGGGTATTCCTACGAGCAGTACTTC.

The chain couples TRBV5-5 to TRBJ2-7; TRBD1 agrees at 10 bases. The germline CDR1 and CDR2 sequences are SGHKS and YYEKEE (reference sequence). The V gene end was trimmed by 3 bases and the J gene end by 4 bases; junction bases not matched to a gene: 4. The CDR3 sequence is 14 residues long. The CDR3 DNA reads as TGTGCCAGCAGCTGGGACAGGGGCCGGTACGAGCAGTACTTC. This translates into CASSWDRGRYEQYF.

This chain connects TRBV12-1 to TRBJ1-1. TRBV12-1 is listed as a pseudogene. This CDR3 spans 14 amino acids. CDR3 residues: CASSFSGANTEAFF. In DNA, the CDR3 is TGTGCCAGCAGCTTTTCGGGAGCAAACACTGAAGCTTTCTTT.

This chain uses TRBV19 with TRBJ2-2; a weak D match, TRBD2 (5 bases). Germline V gives CDR1 LNHDA, CDR2 SQIVND (reference sequence). The CDR3 runs to 14 residues. V gave up 4 bases and J gave up 4 bases, with 10 bases separating them. The CDR3 loop reads CASSNREGTGELFF. In DNA, the CDR3 is TGTGCCAGTAGTAACAGAGAGGGCACCGGGGAGCTGTTTTTT.

The V gene is TRBV13, the J gene TRBJ2-7; a weak D match, TRBD1 (6 bases). CDR3 length: 14 residues. With 5 bases removed from V and 3 bases from J, the gap between germline ends came to 14 bases. Germline CDR1 is PRHDT and CDR2 is FYEKMQ (reference sequence). The CDR3 nucleotides read TGTGCCAGCAGCCGCCGGGACACAAACTACGAGCAGTACTTC. It translates to CASSRRDTNYEQYF.